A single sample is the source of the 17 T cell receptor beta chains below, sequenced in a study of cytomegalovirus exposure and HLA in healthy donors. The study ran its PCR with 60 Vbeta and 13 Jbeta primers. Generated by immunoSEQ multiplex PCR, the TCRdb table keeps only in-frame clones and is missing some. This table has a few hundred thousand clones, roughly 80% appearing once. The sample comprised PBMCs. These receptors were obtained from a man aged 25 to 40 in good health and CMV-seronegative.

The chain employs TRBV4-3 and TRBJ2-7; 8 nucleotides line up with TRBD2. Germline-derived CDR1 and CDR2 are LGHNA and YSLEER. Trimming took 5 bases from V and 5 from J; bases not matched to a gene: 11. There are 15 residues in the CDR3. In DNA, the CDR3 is TGCGCCAGCAGCTCCCGGGGGGGCATCGAGGACGAGCAGTACTTC. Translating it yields CASSSRGGIEDEQYF.

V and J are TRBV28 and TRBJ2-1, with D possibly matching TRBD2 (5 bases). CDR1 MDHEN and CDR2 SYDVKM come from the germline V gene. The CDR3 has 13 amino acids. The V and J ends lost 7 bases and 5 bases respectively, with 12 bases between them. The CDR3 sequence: CASIGVLDNEQFF. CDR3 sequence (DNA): TGTGCCAGCATCGGGGTCTTGGACAATGAGCAGTTCTTC.

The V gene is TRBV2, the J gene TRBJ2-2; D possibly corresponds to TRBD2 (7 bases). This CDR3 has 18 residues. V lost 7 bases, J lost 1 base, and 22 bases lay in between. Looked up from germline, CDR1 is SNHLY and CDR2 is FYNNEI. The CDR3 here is CASILGGGGGLNTGELFF. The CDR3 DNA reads TGTGCCAGCATCCTAGGTGGTGGCGGGGGCCTGAACACCGGGGAGCTGTTTTTT.

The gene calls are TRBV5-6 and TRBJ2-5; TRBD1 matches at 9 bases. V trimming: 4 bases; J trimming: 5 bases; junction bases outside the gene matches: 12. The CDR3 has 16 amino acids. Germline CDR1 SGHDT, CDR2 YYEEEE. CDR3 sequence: CASSPQGALQGETQYF. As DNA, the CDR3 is TGTGCCAGCAGCCCACAGGGGGCACTGCAGGGGGAGACCCAGTACTTC.

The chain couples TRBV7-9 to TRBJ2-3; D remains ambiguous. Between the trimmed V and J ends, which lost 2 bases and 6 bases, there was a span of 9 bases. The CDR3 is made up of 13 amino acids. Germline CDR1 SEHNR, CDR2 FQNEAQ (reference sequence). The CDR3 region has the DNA TGTGCCAGCAGCTTACGTCTCGGGGATACGCAGTATTTT. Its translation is CASSLRLGDTQYF.

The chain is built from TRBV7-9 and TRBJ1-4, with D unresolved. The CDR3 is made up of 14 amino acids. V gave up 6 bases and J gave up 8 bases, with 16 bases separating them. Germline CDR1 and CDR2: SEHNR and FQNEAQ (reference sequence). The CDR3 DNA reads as TGTGCCAGCAGTAGGGCGGGAGTTATGGAAAAACTGTTTTTT. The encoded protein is CASSRAGVMEKLFF.

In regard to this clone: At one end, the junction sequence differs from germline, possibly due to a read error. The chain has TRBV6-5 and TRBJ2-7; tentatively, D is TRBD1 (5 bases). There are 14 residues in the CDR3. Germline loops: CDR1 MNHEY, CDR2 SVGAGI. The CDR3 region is CASRYTGPSYEQYF. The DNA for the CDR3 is TGTGCCAGCCGTTATACAGGCCCCTCCTACGAGCAGTACTTC.

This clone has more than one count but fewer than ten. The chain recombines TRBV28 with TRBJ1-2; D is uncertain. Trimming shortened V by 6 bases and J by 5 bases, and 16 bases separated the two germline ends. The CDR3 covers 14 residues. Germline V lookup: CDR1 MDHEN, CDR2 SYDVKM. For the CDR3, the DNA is TGTGCCAGCAGGGGGAGGATAGGGAGATATGGCTACACCTTC. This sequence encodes CASRGRIGRYGYTF.

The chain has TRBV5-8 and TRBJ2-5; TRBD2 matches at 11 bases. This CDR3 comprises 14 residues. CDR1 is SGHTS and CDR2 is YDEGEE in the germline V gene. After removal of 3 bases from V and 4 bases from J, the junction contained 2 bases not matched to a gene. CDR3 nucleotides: TGTGCCAGCAGCTATGGGACTAGCGGAGAGACCCAGTACTTC. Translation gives CASSYGTSGETQYF. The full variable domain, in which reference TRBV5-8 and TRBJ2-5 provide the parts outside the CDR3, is EAGVTQSPTHLIKTRGQQATLRCSPISGHTSVYWYQQALGLGLQFLLWYDEGEERNRGNFPPRFSGRQFPNYSSELNVNALELEDSALYLCASSYGTSGETQYFGPGTRLLVL.

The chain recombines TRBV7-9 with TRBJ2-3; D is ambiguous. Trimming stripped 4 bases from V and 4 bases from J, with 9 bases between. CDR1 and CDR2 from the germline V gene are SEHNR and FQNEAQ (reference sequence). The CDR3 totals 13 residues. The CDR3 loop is CASSSPSADTQYF. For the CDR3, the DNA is TGTGCCAGCAGCTCCCCCTCGGCAGATACGCAGTATTTT. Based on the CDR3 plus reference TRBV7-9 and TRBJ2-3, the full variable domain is DTGVSQNPRHKITKRGQNVTFRCDPISEHNRLYWYRQTLGQGPEFLTYFQNEAQLEKSRLLSDRFSAERPKGSFSTLEIQRTEQGDSAMYLCASSSPSADTQYFGPGTRLTVL.

The CDR3 coding sequence is TGCGCCAGCAGCCAAGAACGGTTAGCGGGGGGAAATCCCTACGAGCAGTACTTC. Its translation: CASSQERLAGGNPYEQYF. The chain recombines TRBV4-1 with TRBJ2-7; TRBD2 matches at 10 bases. The CDR3 is 18 amino acids. The trim removed 0 bases at V and 2 bases at J, leaving 10 bases unmatched. CDR1 and CDR2 from the germline V gene are MGHRA and YSYEKL.

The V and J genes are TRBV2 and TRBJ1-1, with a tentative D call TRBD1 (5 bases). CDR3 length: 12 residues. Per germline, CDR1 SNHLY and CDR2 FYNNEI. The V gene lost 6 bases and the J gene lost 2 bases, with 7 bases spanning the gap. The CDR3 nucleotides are TGTGCCAGCAGGGACATCAACACTGAAGCTTTCTTT. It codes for CASRDINTEAFF.

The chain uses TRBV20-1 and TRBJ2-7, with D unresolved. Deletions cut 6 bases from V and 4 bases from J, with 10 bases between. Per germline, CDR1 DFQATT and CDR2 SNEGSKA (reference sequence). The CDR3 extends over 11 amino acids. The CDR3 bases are TGCAGTGCCGATCGCGTTTACGAGCAGTACTTC. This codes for CSADRVYEQYF.

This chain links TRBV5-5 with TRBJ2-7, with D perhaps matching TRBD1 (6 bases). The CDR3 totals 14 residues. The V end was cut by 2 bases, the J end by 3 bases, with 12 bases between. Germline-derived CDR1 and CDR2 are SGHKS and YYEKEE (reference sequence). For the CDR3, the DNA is TGTGCCAGCAGCTTTAATTCAGGGGACTACGAGCAGTACTTC. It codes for CASSFNSGDYEQYF.

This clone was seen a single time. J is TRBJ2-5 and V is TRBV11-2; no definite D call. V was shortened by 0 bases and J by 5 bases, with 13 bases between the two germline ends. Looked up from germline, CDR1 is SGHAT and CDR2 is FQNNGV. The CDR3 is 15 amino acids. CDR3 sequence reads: CASSLDPTAGETQYF. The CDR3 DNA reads TGTGCCAGCAGCTTAGATCCAACGGCCGGGGAGACCCAGTACTTC.

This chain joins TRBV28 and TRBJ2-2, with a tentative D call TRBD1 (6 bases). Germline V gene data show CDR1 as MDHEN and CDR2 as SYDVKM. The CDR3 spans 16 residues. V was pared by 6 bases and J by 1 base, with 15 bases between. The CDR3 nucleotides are TGTGCCAGCAGACGATCTGGACAGTTGAACACCGGGGAGCTGTTTTTT. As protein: CASRRSGQLNTGELFF.

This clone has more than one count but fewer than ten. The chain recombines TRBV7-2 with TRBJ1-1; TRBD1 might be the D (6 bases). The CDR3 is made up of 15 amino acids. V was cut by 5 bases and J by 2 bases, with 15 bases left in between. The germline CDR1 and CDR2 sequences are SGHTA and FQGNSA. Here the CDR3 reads CASSPPTGINTEAFF. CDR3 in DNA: TGTGCCAGCAGCCCCCCGACAGGAATTAACACTGAAGCTTTCTTT.